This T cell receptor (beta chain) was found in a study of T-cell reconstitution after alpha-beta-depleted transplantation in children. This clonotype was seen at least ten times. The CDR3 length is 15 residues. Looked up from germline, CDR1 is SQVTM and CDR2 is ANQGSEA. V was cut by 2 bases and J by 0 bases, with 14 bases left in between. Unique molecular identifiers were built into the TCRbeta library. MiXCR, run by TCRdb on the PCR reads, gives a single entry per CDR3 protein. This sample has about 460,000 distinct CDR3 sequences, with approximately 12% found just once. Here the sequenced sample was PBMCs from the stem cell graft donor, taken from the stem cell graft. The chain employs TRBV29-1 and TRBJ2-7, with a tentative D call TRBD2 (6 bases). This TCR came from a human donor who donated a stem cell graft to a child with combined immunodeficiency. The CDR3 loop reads CSVEWGGTSSYEQYF. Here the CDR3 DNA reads TGCAGCGTTGAATGGGGAGGTACTAGCTCCTACGAGCAGTACTTC.